Here is one TCR beta chain with its context. The antigen is not known. The sample is drawn from a study of glioma-infiltrating T cells after dendritic cell vaccination. General study findings and limits: Few patients contributed both blood and tumor specimens.

Input was 2 ug genomic DNA, or all available if less. Data came from immunoSEQ multiplex PCR; TCRdb stores just in-frame clones and leaves some out. The sample consists of roughly 100,000 clones, around 90% of them appearing once. The time point: after dendritic cell vaccination, including at tumor progression/relapse. Before vaccination, two weeks after the third vaccination, and at progression, PBMC were collected. The sample in question was blood, obtained after dendritic cell vaccination. This sequence originates from a human donor with glioblastoma.

CDR3: CASSPGLAGATDTQYF. DNA for the CDR3: TGTGCCAGTAGCCCCGGACTAGCGGGCGCCACAGATACGCAGTATTTT. This chain uses TRBV19 with TRBJ2-3; TRBD2 matches 11 bases. J gave up 2 bases and V 6 bases, and 7 bases lay outside the gene matches. This CDR3 comprises 16 residues. The germline gives CDR1 LNHDA, CDR2 SQIVND (reference sequence). The full variable domain, rest sourced from reference TRBV19 and TRBJ2-3, is DGGITQSPKYLFRKEGQNVTLSCEQNLNHDAMYWYRQDPGQGLRLIYYSQIVNDFQKGDIAEGYSVSREKKESFPLTVTSAQKNPTAFYLCASSPGLAGATDTQYFGPGTRLTVL.